This T cell receptor beta chain was sequenced for a study of cytomegalovirus exposure and HLA in healthy donors. About the study: Early released data had tens of millions of unique TCRs, all coming from HLA-typed donors.

Study outcomes and limitations: Later genetic work tied a missense DCLRE1C variant to beta-chain V and J trimming.

The PCR contained 60 Vbeta and 13 Jbeta primers. Sequencing was performed with immunoSEQ multiplex PCR; in TCRdb, only in-frame clones are kept and a portion is missing. Among roughly 120,000 clones listed, about three quarters were seen once. The CDR3 runs to 12 residues. Deletions cut 3 bases from V and 9 bases from J, with 9 bases between. CDR1 is MRHNA, CDR2 SNTAGT, per germline. For this clone: Its antigen is currently unknown.

Sequences were obtained from PBMCs. The V gene is TRBV6-4, the J gene TRBJ2-1; D may be TRBD2 (5 bases). The receptor was derived from a man aged 45-65 years in good health and CMV-seronegative. The CDR3 nucleotides read TGTGCCAGCAGTGAGGACTGGGGTGAGCAGTTCTTC. It encodes CASSEDWGEQFF.